This TCR beta chain was captured by sequencing in a study of identical twins. Study-level points and caveats: Conclusions leaned on cross-sectional statistical analysis and did not track the same donors over time. Whereas memory repertoires showed no such difference, abundant cord blood beta clonotypes carried fewer insertions.

Trimming removed 1 base at V and 5 bases at J, with 12 bases between. The CDR3 is 14 residues long. Germline lookup yields CDR1 DFQATT and CDR2 SNEGSKA (reference sequence). TCRdb re-called the 5' RACE reads with MiXCR, one entry per CDR3 protein. The data contain some 730,000 distinct CDR3 sequences, 15% to 20% of them singletons. The sample holds a few counts of this clonotype. The antigen remains undetermined. Each donor was a healthy Caucasian. The data also belong to a second study, concerning T cells expressing NK-cell markers.

The chain combines TRBV20-1 with TRBJ2-1; a possible D gene is TRBD2 (5 bases). Sequenced material: PBMCs. This clonotype originated in a woman aged 18-29 years in good health. In nucleotides, the CDR3 is TGCAGTGCTAGAGTGCCGGGGATAGACAATGAGCAGTTCTTC. This gives the protein CSARVPGIDNEQFF.